This T cell receptor (beta chain) emerged from a study of blood T cell repertoires in COVID-19. Original processing notes: Counts of nucleated cells, estimated from reference gene primer amplification, were obtained. Produced via immunoSEQ multiplex PCR; TCRdb's table is partial and in-frame only. V, J and clone size are those of that table, while D and trimming were read from the DNA. The data show around 230,000 clones, approximately 82% seen once. Ages ranged from about 18 to 89 years, with residence in 24 US areas. The study assigned cohorts using participant-reported clinical history. Recovered participants had two consecutive negative NP/OP PCR tests, healthcare professional clearance, or symptom resolution. The CDR3 has 12 amino acids. CDR1 and CDR2 from the germline V gene are SNHLY and FYNNEI. V gave up 7 bases and J gave up 12 bases; unmatched junction bases: 9. This clone was seen just once.

This clonotype was obtained from a man between 40 and 49 years old who had recovered from COVID-19. The material sequenced was PBMCs or T cells enriched from blood (not recorded which). V gene TRBV2 combines with J gene TRBJ2-1, with TRBD2 matching 7 bases. The CDR3: CASTGLVIGQFF. CDR3 DNA: TGTGCCAGCACTGGACTAGTAATTGGGCAGTTCTTC. The complete variable domain, with remaining parts taken from reference TRBV2 and TRBJ2-1, reads EPEVTQTPSHQVTQMGQEVILRCVPISNHLYFYWYRQILGQKVEFLVSFYNNEISEKSEIFDDQFSVERPDGSNFTLKIRSTKLEDSAMYFCASTGLVIGQFFGPGTRLTVL.